This T cell receptor (beta chain) was retrieved from a study of shared clonotypes between healthy human individuals. A note on this clone: Other DNA sequences from this sample encode an identical CDR3 as well.

Using immunoSEQ multiplex PCR, the repertoire was profiled, and TCRdb retains in-frame clones only, with some absent. Among over 2 million clones listed, approximately 95% were seen once. The V gene's germline CDR1 is SEHNR and CDR2 FQNEAQ (reference sequence). The V gene end was trimmed by 5 bases and the J gene end by 3 bases; junction bases not matched to a gene: 7. The CDR3 spans 16 residues. Naive CD8 cells, CD45RO-negative and positively selected for CCR7, excluded terminally differentiated effector memory CD45RA+ cells. The source material was naive CD8+ T cells sorted from blood. The TCR was taken from a man aged 18 to 30 in good health. The rearrangement links TRBV7-9 to TRBJ2-3; 11 bases are a match to TRBD2. The CDR3 DNA is TGTGCCAGCAGCCTCGGGACTAGCGGTGGTACAGATACGCAGTATTTT. It translates to CASSLGTSGGTDTQYF.